The T cell receptor (beta chain) described here comes from a study of T-cell reconstitution after alpha-beta-depleted transplantation in children. Library preparation (for TCRbeta) was performed with unique molecular identifiers. MiXCR was run by TCRdb on the PCR reads, yielding one entry per CDR3 protein. The data contain some 640,000 distinct CDR3 sequences, roughly 15% of them singletons. This clonotype was counted only a few times. Germline CDR1 reads KGHSH; CDR2 reads LQKENI. The CDR3 is 16 amino acids. V was trimmed by 2 bases and J by 4 bases, leaving 15 bases between them. The input for sequencing was PBMCs from the stem cell graft donor, taken from the stem cell graft. The TCR comes from a human donor who donated a stem cell graft to a child with acute myeloid leukemia. V is TRBV18 and J is TRBJ1-5; D is unresolved. CDR3 protein: CASSPGGKRTNQPQHF. The CDR3 bases are TGTGCCAGCTCACCAGGCGGGAAAAGAACGAATCAGCCCCAGCATTTT.